Given below is one T cell receptor beta chain in context. Its target antigen remains unknown. Per-base quality was not reported, and no clone a single base away is much larger than it. These data are taken from a study of shared clonotypes between healthy human individuals (dated by TCRdb to about 2020). Looking at the study overall: A few men and two women, aged 18 to 49 years, made up the cohort. Each donor's leukapheresis produced roughly between about 0.85 and 10 billion PBMCs. Blood TCR repertoires of a handful of healthy adults were deeply sequenced to estimate repertoire size and the extent of clonotype sharing between individuals. For each donor, CD4 naive and CD4 memory were each run on three plates, CD8 naive on two plates, and CD8 memory on one plate. To increase sequencing depth and limit assay-specific biases, different laboratories used diverse techniques to prepare libraries and sequence TCR repertoires. Here is what the overall study found, with its caveats: Even with the large sequencing depth, rarefaction of the sorted-subset datasets indicated that sequencing was incomplete. Sampling was restricted to blood, and TCR repertoires in tissue are likely to differ from TCR repertoires in blood. Naive subsets generally had larger estimated clonotype richness than memory subsets. Approximately 5% of naive CD4, 3.5% of naive CD8, 2.3% of memory CD4, and around 0.4% of memory CD8 clonotypes were shared across a handful of donors. Compared with non-shared clonotypes, clonotypes shared by all four sorted-subset donors had higher generation probabilities. Because the study included only a small number of donors, the genetic and exposure-history diversity represented was limited. Pairwise subsampling led to the expectation that sequencing depth would affect the degree of clonotype sharing among donors.

The CDR3 measures 15 amino acids from cysteine to phenylalanine. Solely the CDR3 DNA is kept, with 45 bases framed from the first base. The germline V gene (reference sequence) sets CDR1 to SEHNR and CDR2 to FQNEAQ. From V the trimming removes 5 bases and from J it removes 5 bases, while the gene matches leave 10 bases of the junction unaccounted for. Using the deep immunoSEQ assay, TCR CDR3 regions were amplified from genomic DNA by multiplex PCR. Extracted genomic DNA from each cell subset was spread evenly across all wells of several immunoSEQ 96-well plates, with each plate serving as a replicate. For sorted subsets, each replicate PCR was loaded with about 200 ng genomic DNA, equivalent to 25,000 to 35,000 T cell genomes. The purified libraries were quantified using a Qubit 3.0 fluorometer, sized with a Bioanalyzer 2100, and then quantified again using the KAPA Library Quantification kit. A separate single-read 150-cycle Illumina NextSeq 550 flow cell was used to sequence each immunoSEQ 96-well plate. Per the original workflow: The immunoSEQ output contained only junctional sequences without quality scores, so filtering could not match that applied to full-length reads. Sequences were annotated with PyIR, a Python wrapper for IgBLAST v1.9, using IMGT germline references to assign V/J genes and CDR3. Any read was removed if the V/J assignment was weak (E-value above 1e-6), the CDR3 was missing, or the read contained stop codons, out-of-frame junctions, or ambiguous translated residues. V3J clonotypes were defined by identical inferred V gene, J gene, and CDR3 amino acid sequence. The percentage overlap between two repertoires was calculated by dividing the number of shared unique clonotypes by the size of the smaller repertoire. Richness of each repertoire was evaluated using RTK rarefaction, the Chao1 estimator, and Recon v2.1 estimates of unobserved clonotypes. Generation probabilities were computed with OLGA for all TCRbeta clonotypes obtained by the gDNA method from a few donors. Sourced from immuneACCESS, this table was stored by TCRdb with only in-frame sequences that have V and J called. A share of the clones is absent; for the studies checked, an unresolved V gene accounts for under half, and the remainder has no known explanation. The V and J calls and clone size were taken over from that table, and D and trimming were inferred from the DNA. The sample includes about 960,000 clones, with approximately 80% observed a single time. The biggest ten clones account for about 1.5% of the sample.

The donors were healthy, HIV-negative adults with no recently reported acute infections or vaccinations. Every donor was a Caucasian adult residing in Nashville, Tennessee, USA. CD4+ T cells were enriched by magnetic negative selection, after which naive cells were positively selected on CD45RA and the negative fraction was taken as the memory subset. After blood collection by leukapheresis, PBMCs were isolated using Ficoll-Histopaque density gradient centrifugation and then cryopreserved in the vapor phase of liquid nitrogen. Purity and quantity of every magnetically sorted T cell population were checked by analytical flow cytometry. From each sorted fraction, genomic DNA was isolated and quantified by UV absorbance on a Nanodrop 2000c.

Sequenced sample: memory CD4+ T cells sorted from blood. In light of the paper, this sample's cell subset or site label describes: CD45RA-negative fraction. This sequence was found in a man aged 18 to 29 in good health. Here the chain combines TRBV7-9 and TRBJ2-7, with 9 middle bases fitting TRBD1. The DNA sequence is TGTGCCAGCAGCCGGGCTGGGACAGGGCTCAACGAGCAGTACTTC. This yields the protein CASSRAGTGLNEQYF.